Shown below are 23 T cell receptor beta chains from a single sample sequenced in a study of T cell responses to AZD1222 COVID-19 vaccine. The method was immunoSEQ multiplex PCR; TCRdb's version includes in-frame clones alone and lacks a portion of them. The sample lists 72,000 or so clones, 89% occurring once. The specimen was peripheral blood, collected 28 days after the second AZD1222 dose. The source is an adult who received the AZD1222 COVID-19 vaccine.

This clone has a single count. The chain joins TRBV6-5 to TRBJ1-4; D is undetermined. V was cut by 2 bases and J by 4 bases, with 11 bases left in between. The germline V gene encodes CDR1 MNHEY and CDR2 SVGAGI. The CDR3 length is 15 residues. The CDR3 DNA follows: TGTGCCAGCAGTTACGAGGGCGGAATTAATGAAAAACTGTTTTTT. Its translation is CASSYEGGINEKLFF.

This sequence joins TRBV20-1 and TRBJ2-5; D possibly corresponds to TRBD2 (6 bases). The length of the CDR3 is 11 residues. The V and J ends lost 7 bases and 13 bases respectively, with 19 bases between them. Germline V gene lookup returns CDR1 DFQATT and CDR2 SNEGSKA (reference sequence). The CDR3 sequence is CSVRPGLHWYF. Written as DNA, the CDR3 is TGCAGTGTCCGTCCGGGACTCCACTGGTACTTC.

The gene calls are TRBV2 and TRBJ1-2, with TRBD1 matching over 10 bases. The CDR3 has 15 amino acids. Trimming cost V 3 bases and J 6 bases; bases outside gene matches: 7. Looked up from germline, CDR1 is SNHLY and CDR2 is FYNNEI. The CDR3 sequence: CASSDRDRGGDGYTF. The CDR3 DNA sequence: TGTGCCAGCAGTGACCGGGACAGGGGCGGGGATGGCTACACCTTC.

The CDR3 here is CASSLWGQSIHSYEQYF. CDR3 in DNA: TGCGCCAGCAGCTTGTGGGGACAGTCAATTCACTCCTACGAGCAGTACTTC. This rearrangement joins TRBV5-1 to TRBJ2-7, with 7 bases that match TRBD1. Germline trimming cut 1 base from V and 0 bases from J; bases unmatched to any gene: 10. Germline V lookup: CDR1 SGHRS, CDR2 YFSETQ. The CDR3 is 17 amino acids.

The V and J genes are TRBV28 and TRBJ2-7; D gene unclear. Germline loops: CDR1 MDHEN, CDR2 SYDVKM. Trimming took off 3 bases at V and 10 bases at J, with 16 bases between the two ends. The CDR3 has 13 residues. CDR3 in amino acids: CASSLSAFGVQYF. The DNA for the CDR3 is TGTGCCAGCAGTTTGTCTGCTTTTGGAGTACAGTACTTC. Drawing the rest from reference TRBV28 and TRBJ2-7, the complete variable domain is DVKVTQSSRYLVKRTGEKVFLECVQDMDHENMFWYRQDPGLGLRLIYFSYDVKMKEKGDIPEGYSVSREKKERFSLILESASTNQTSMYLCASSLSAFGVQYFGPGTRLTVT.

This clone was detected only once. The rearrangement joins TRBV28 to TRBJ1-5; D is unclear. The length of the CDR3 is 12 residues. V lost 5 bases, J lost 10 bases, and 12 bases lay in between. In germline, CDR1 is MDHEN, CDR2 SYDVKM. CDR3 sequence (DNA): TGTGCCAGCAGTGACCGGGGAGGACCCCAGCATTTT. This gives the protein CASSDRGGPQHF.

The V and J genes are TRBV6-4 and TRBJ2-3, with D unclear. Per germline, CDR1 MRHNA and CDR2 SNTAGT. The CDR3 is 15 amino acids. The V end lost 4 bases, the J end lost 1 base, and 12 bases lay between the germline ends. The CDR3 protein is CASSARMERTDTQYF. CDR3 bases: TGTGCCAGCAGTGCTCGGATGGAACGCACAGATACGCAGTATTTT.

The chain couples TRBV5-1 to TRBJ2-3, with TRBD2 matching over 7 bases. Germline V lookup: CDR1 SGHRS, CDR2 YFSETQ. With V trimmed by 4 bases and J by 1 base, 6 bases remained unmatched. There are 15 residues in the CDR3. CDR3 bases: TGCGCCAGCAGCCCCACGGGAGGCGGCACAGATACGCAGTATTTT. It codes for CASSPTGGGTDTQYF.

The chain joins TRBV18 to TRBJ2-5, with D perhaps TRBD1 (5 bases). The CDR3 length is 12 residues. CDR1 and CDR2 from the germline V gene are KGHSH and LQKENI. V was shortened by 0 bases and J by 9 bases, with 8 bases between the two germline ends. In DNA, the CDR3 is TGTGCCAGCTCACCACCGCAGGGCGCCCAGTACTTC. It encodes CASSPPQGAQYF.

V gene TRBV19 combines with J gene TRBJ2-5, with D tentatively TRBD2 (6 bases). Per the germline V gene, CDR1 is LNHDA and CDR2 is SQIVND (reference sequence). This CDR3 contains 13 residues. With 6 bases removed from V and 4 bases from J, the gap between germline ends came to 12 bases. CDR3 amino acids: CASRGGLGETQYF. The DNA for the CDR3 is TGTGCCAGTAGAGGAGGGTTGGGAGAGACCCAGTACTTC.

This rearrangement joins TRBV27 to TRBJ2-7; possibly TRBD1 or TRBD2 for D (5 bases each). This CDR3 has 12 amino acids. The germline gives CDR1 MNHEY, CDR2 SMNVEV (reference sequence). V lost 5 bases and J lost 6, with 11 bases in between. CDR3 loop: CASSSTGLEQYF. CDR3 nucleotides: TGTGCCAGCAGTAGCACGGGGCTCGAGCAGTACTTC.

CDR3 region: CASKGQLSGANVLTF. The DNA for the CDR3 is TGCGCCAGCAAAGGACAGCTATCTGGGGCCAACGTCCTGACTTTC. The V gene is TRBV4-3, the J gene TRBJ2-6; D is perhaps TRBD1 (6 bases). This CDR3 is 15 amino acids long. Trimming left V 7 bases short and J 1 base short, with 11 bases between. Germline CDR1 and CDR2: LGHNA and YSLEER.

The V gene is TRBV7-9, the J gene TRBJ1-1, with D maybe TRBD1 (5 bases). The CDR3 loop spans 13 amino acids. Germline values: CDR1 SEHNR, CDR2 FQNEAQ (reference sequence). Trimming shortened V by 8 bases and J by 2 bases, and 12 bases separated the two germline ends. The CDR3, as DNA: TGTGCCAGCGAGGGGCAATTAAACACTGAAGCTTTCTTT. Protein: CASEGQLNTEAFF.

The DNA of the CDR3 is TGCGCCAGCAGCCCCGGGACAGGACGGACCGGGGAGCTGTTTTTT. This sequence encodes CASSPGTGRTGELFF. J is TRBJ2-2 and V is TRBV4-3; 8 bases fit TRBD1. The CDR3 has 15 residues. CDR1 is LGHNA and CDR2 is YSLEER in the germline V gene. J was trimmed by 5 bases and V by 4 bases; bases with no gene match: 6.

This chain uses TRBV5-1 with TRBJ2-7; weak D call: TRBD1 (6 bases). Germline V gene data show CDR1 as SGHRS and CDR2 as YFSETQ. V was clipped by 4 bases and J by 0 bases, with 11 bases between them. CDR3 length equals 14 residues. The CDR3, as DNA: TGCGCCAGCAGCATGGACAGTAACTCCTACGAGCAGTACTTC. It codes for CASSMDSNSYEQYF.

The chain recombines TRBV21-1 with TRBJ1-1; the table's D call, TRBD1, was not checked against the DNA. TRBV21-1 is shown as a pseudogene. CDR3 length: 15 residues. The CDR3 nucleotides read TGTGCCAGACTGCATACGGACAGCTCGCCTCCTGAAGCTTTCTTT. Translated, it gives CARLHTDSSPPEAFF.

This chain joins TRBV9 and TRBJ1-2, with a tentative D call TRBD1 (5 bases). V was pared by 4 bases and J by 5 bases, with 18 bases between. This CDR3 has 15 amino acids. Germline values: CDR1 SGDLS, CDR2 YYNGEE. The CDR3 reads CASSSSMGRIYGYTF. The DNA of the CDR3 is TGTGCCAGCAGCTCCTCTATGGGGCGGATTTATGGCTACACCTTC.

V is TRBV6-5 and J is TRBJ1-2; 10 bases line up with TRBD1. Germline V gene lookup returns CDR1 MNHEY and CDR2 SVGAGI. There are 12 residues in the CDR3. V lost 8 bases to trimming and J lost 8 bases; unmatched junction nucleotides: 5. CDR3 protein: CASEDRGLGYTF. The CDR3 coding sequence is TGTGCCAGCGAAGACAGGGGGCTAGGCTACACCTTC.

The chain joins TRBV5-1 to TRBJ2-3; D gene ambiguous. Germline CDR1 reads SGHRS; CDR2 reads YFSETQ. The length of the CDR3 is 14 residues. V lost 0 bases, J lost 4 bases, and 9 bases lay in between. In DNA form, the CDR3 reads TGCGCCAGCAGCTTGGGACCCGGGTCAGATACGCAGTATTTT. It encodes CASSLGPGSDTQYF.

The V gene is TRBV27, the J gene TRBJ1-2, with D possibly TRBD1 on 5 matching bases. V gave up 3 bases and J gave up 2 bases, with 16 bases separating them. The CDR3 has 16 residues. Looked up from germline, CDR1 is MNHEY and CDR2 is SMNVEV (reference sequence). CDR3 sequence: CASSFSHRKVNYGYTF. Written as DNA, the CDR3 is TGTGCCAGCAGTTTCTCTCACAGGAAGGTGAACTATGGCTACACCTTC.

This rearrangement joins TRBV28 to TRBJ1-4; no clear D gene. The CDR3 totals 14 residues. Germline CDR1 reads MDHEN; CDR2 reads SYDVKM. Trimming took 2 bases from V and 5 from J, leaving 9 bases between them. The CDR3 DNA is TGTGCCAGCAGTTTAGAGGGCCAAAATGAAAAACTGTTTTTT. Protein product: CASSLEGQNEKLFF.

The V and J genes are TRBV5-4 and TRBJ1-2, with 7 bases lining up with TRBD1. After removal of 2 bases from V and 2 bases from J, the junction contained 6 bases not matched to a gene. CDR1 and CDR2 (germline): SGHNT, YYREEE (reference sequence). CDR3 length: 15 residues. The CDR3 here is CASSLQGRVNYGYTF. CDR3 nucleotide sequence: TGTGCCAGCAGCTTACAGGGGCGTGTAAACTATGGCTACACCTTC.

The V and J genes are TRBV28 and TRBJ2-4; 10 bases line up with TRBD1. Germline CDR1 and CDR2: MDHEN and SYDVKM. The CDR3 consists of 15 residues. V dropped 4 bases and J dropped 6; count of bases not matched to a gene: 6. The CDR3 nucleotides read TGTGCCAGCAGTTCCGACAGGGGGCGGGTAAACATTCAGTACTTC. Encoded protein: CASSSDRGRVNIQYF.